This T cell receptor beta chain was recorded in a study of control samples from healthy donors and cancer patients. V shed 6 bases, J shed 6 bases, and the junction held 8 bases outside the gene matches. The germline CDR1 and CDR2 sequences are LNHDA and SQIVND (reference sequence). The CDR3 has 14 residues. Some clones are missing from TCRdb's copy, which holds only in-frame ones; the method was immunoSEQ multiplex PCR. Among 100,000 to 150,000 clones listed, roughly nine tenths were seen once. The sequenced sample was blood. The genes are TRBV19 and TRBJ1-1, with 9 positions matching TRBD1. The receptor comes from a man between 18 and 29 years old in good health. The CDR3 here is CASSKTGGYAEAFF. The CDR3 coding sequence is TGTGCCAGTAGCAAGACAGGGGGTTACGCTGAAGCTTTCTTT.